This T cell receptor beta chain was sequenced during a study of early T cells in non-severe SARS-CoV-2 infection. Study observations and caveats: Missing private and CD4 specificities, VDJdb matching favored anti-spike CD8 responses.

Unique molecular identifiers were affixed to single, distinct cDNA molecules. TCRdb re-analysed the 5' RACE reads in MiXCR, keeping a single row per CDR3 protein. This table has tens of thousands of distinct CDR3 sequences, around 15% appearing once. This clonotype has more than one count but fewer than ten. No antigen is known for it. The CDR3 covers 13 residues. Deletions cut 0 bases from V and 1 base from J, with 6 bases between. From germline, CDR1 is GTSNPN and CDR2 SVGIG (reference sequence). The clonotype was recovered from an adult who was a healthcare worker with PCR-confirmed SARS-CoV-2 infection or an uninfected control (not recorded which). Sequenced material: whole blood. The genes are TRBV30 and TRBJ1-1; D is uncertain. The CDR3 here is CAWSVDTNTEAFF. The CDR3 DNA reads as TGTGCCTGGAGTGTAGACACGAACACTGAAGCTTTCTTT.